The TCR beta chain described here comes from a study of a mutant IDH1 vaccine in newly diagnosed glioma. Across the study: Vaccines began 4-6 weeks after radiotherapy alone, or with temozolomide cycles. Week 47 marked visit V13, whereas week 35 marked visit V12. Earlier treatment was radiotherapy, temozolomide, or both, with most getting both.

Clones were sequenced by immunoSEQ multiplex PCR, and TCRdb holds only the in-frame ones, with some missing. The repertoire holds 30,000 to 40,000 clones, with around 80% as singletons. Germline V CDR1 and CDR2: LNHDA, SQIVND (reference sequence). V gave up 3 bases and J gave up 6 bases, with 18 bases separating them. This CDR3 has 16 residues. The time point here: week 35, safety follow-up. Doses consisted of 300 ug of mutant IDH1 20-mer peptide each, paired with topical imiquimod. With regard to this clone: Its antigen is currently unknown.

Here the sequenced sample was PBMCs, taken from a glioma patient whose treatment included an IDH1 peptide vaccine. V usage is TRBV19 and J usage is TRBJ2-1; no definite D call. The sequence was collected from a woman under 30 with glioma. The CDR3 protein is CASSISPRGVGNEQFF. The CDR3 region has the DNA TGTGCCAGTAGTATCTCTCCGCGTGGGGTGGGCAATGAGCAGTTCTTC.